Reported below is one TCR beta chain. The data are from a study of blood T cell repertoires in COVID-19. This CDR3 has 14 amino acids. CDR1 is MRHNA, CDR2 SNTAGT, per germline. Trimming removed 6 bases at V and 0 bases at J, with 8 bases between. The repertoire was sequenced with immunoSEQ multiplex PCR; TCRdb's copy has only in-frame clones and lacks some. This repertoire shows hundreds of thousands of clones, over 75% found once; its top ten account for 0.95% to 1.3%. The origin of this receptor is a man aged 25 to 40 who had recovered from COVID-19. The chain joins TRBV6-4 to TRBJ2-2; D gene unclear. The material sequenced was PBMCs or T cells enriched from blood (not recorded which). The DNA for the CDR3 is TGTGCCAGCAGAAACACAGCGAACACCGGGGAGCTGTTTTTT. Amino acids: CASRNTANTGELFF.